Included here is one TCR beta chain sequence, with context. Its cognate antigen is unknown. The PCR was carried out with 60 Vbeta primers and 13 Jbeta primers. Some clones are missing from TCRdb's copy, which holds only in-frame ones; the method was immunoSEQ multiplex PCR. The sample carries about 130,000 clones, approximately 80% recorded once. CDR1 and CDR2 (germline): LNHDA, SQIVND (reference sequence). The CDR3 has 19 amino acids. Trimming removed 1 base from V and 3 bases from J; junction bases left unmatched: 12. This entry belongs to a study of cytomegalovirus exposure and HLA in healthy donors. General study points: A classifier reportedly called cytomegalovirus status with high sensitivity and specificity. Later, an analysis found that common viral pathogens appeared to be linked with several of the most significant clusters.

This rearrangement joins TRBV19 to TRBJ2-7; 13 nucleotides match TRBD2. The specimen sequenced was PBMCs. This receptor was identified in a man aged 25 to 45 in good health and CMV-seropositive. CDR3 in DNA: TGTGCCAGTAGTATAGTAGGGACTAGCGGGGCCTACCGGGTCTACGAGCAGTACTTC. Its translation: CASSIVGTSGAYRVYEQYF.